This passage covers 21 T cell receptor beta chains from one sample sequenced in a study of T cell repertoires in cytomegalovirus infection. These receptors have no identified antigens. TCRdb itself ran the reads through MiXCR, one entry per CDR3 protein. The sample has 640,000 or so distinct CDR3 sequences, about 33% seen once; the top ten hold about 20%. This sample comprised cultured PBMCs, obtained from culture after CMV antigen stimulation. Receptors originate from a human donor in good health (CMV status not recorded). Some clones in this sample may be carry-over from other donors' samples.

The rearrangement links TRBV5-5 to TRBJ1-1; 10 bases are shared with TRBD1. The CDR3 length is 15 residues. V lost 4 bases and J lost 0; bases outside the gene matches: 3. Germline V gene sequence: CDR1 SGHKS, CDR2 YYEKEE (reference sequence). The CDR3 DNA reads as TGTGCCAGCAGCCGGACAGGGGGGATGAACACTGAAGCTTTCTTT. Amino acid sequence: CASSRTGGMNTEAFF.

A few counts support this clonotype. The chain is built from TRBV7-8 and TRBJ2-7; D not resolved. Per the germline V gene, CDR1 is SGHVS and CDR2 is FQNEAQ. V lost 1 base and J 0 bases, leaving 10 bases between the germline ends. The CDR3 has 15 residues. The CDR3 DNA sequence: TGTGCCAGCAGCTTAGATTGGTCGAGCTCCTACGAGCAGTACTTC. The encoded protein is CASSLDWSSSYEQYF.

V is TRBV14 and J is TRBJ1-1; 7 bases are shared with TRBD1. Trimming removed 4 bases from V and 4 bases from J; junction bases left unmatched: 6. The CDR3 covers 14 residues. The germline V gene encodes CDR1 SGHDN and CDR2 FVKESK. CDR3 coding DNA: TGTGCCAGCAGCCGGGGGGGGACAGTCACTGAAGCTTTCTTT. It translates to CASSRGGTVTEAFF.

The CDR3: CASSDAPGGIEQYF. The CDR3 DNA reads as TGTGCCAGCAGTGATGCACCAGGGGGCATCGAGCAGTACTTC. The chain recombines TRBV6-4 with TRBJ2-7; 8 bases are shared with TRBD1. CDR1 and CDR2 (germline): MRHNA, SNTAGT. V lost 3 bases, J lost 6 bases, and 7 bases stayed unmatched. The CDR3 contains 14 residues.

This clonotype was picked up many times. The J gene is TRBJ2-2, the V gene TRBV7-9, with 12 positions matching TRBD1. The length of the CDR3 is 15 residues. V shed 3 bases and J 7 bases; nucleotides not matched to a gene: 3. CDR1 is SEHNR and CDR2 is FQNEAQ in the germline V gene (reference sequence). CDR3 sequence: CASSLGQGALGELFF. The CDR3 DNA reads as TGTGCCAGCAGCTTGGGACAGGGGGCACTCGGGGAGCTGTTTTTT.

This clonotype was detected only once. The chain joins TRBV6-5 to TRBJ2-3; no clear D gene. The CDR3 consists of 16 residues. V was pared by 0 bases and J by 9 bases, with 19 bases between. Germline-derived CDR1 and CDR2 are MNHEY and SVGAGI. CDR3 in amino acids: CASSYSISSRIGTQYF. The CDR3 region has the DNA TGTGCCAGCAGTTACTCGATTAGCAGCAGAATTGGGACGCAGTATTTT.

This clonotype was recorded a few times. The chain uses TRBV12-3 or TRBV12-4 and TRBJ2-3; a possible D gene is TRBD1 (5 bases). CDR3 length equals 15 residues. V shed 5 bases and J shed 5 bases, with 17 bases lying between them. The CDR3 here is CASSVQGASGDTQYF. Written as DNA, the CDR3 is TGTGCCAGCAGTGTTCAAGGGGCTTCGGGAGATACGCAGTATTTT.

The CDR3, as DNA: TGTGCCAGCTCACCCGGGGAGGGTGAGCAGTTCTTC. It yields the protein CASSPGEGEQFF. The chain combines TRBV18 with TRBJ2-1, with 7 nucleotides matching TRBD2. With V trimmed by 3 bases and J by 9 bases, 2 bases remained unmatched. Germline CDR1 and CDR2: KGHSH and LQKENI. The CDR3 contains 12 residues.

The chain links TRBV11-1 to TRBJ1-4; D unclear. The CDR3 extends over 16 amino acids. V dropped 5 bases and J dropped 0 bases, with 13 bases sitting between them. The V gene's germline CDR1 is SGHAT and CDR2 FQDESV (reference sequence). The CDR3 nucleotides are TGTGCCAGCAGCCCCACGGGGATGGCAACTAATGAAAAACTGTTTTTT. It codes for CASSPTGMATNEKLFF.

There are many counts of this clonotype. J is TRBJ1-5 and V is TRBV7-2, with 8 positions matching TRBD1. The length of the CDR3 is 17 residues. The V segment lost 5 bases and the J segment 3 bases; nucleotides outside the gene matches: 12. Per germline, CDR1 SGHTA and CDR2 FQGNSA. The CDR3 nucleotides are TGTGCCAGCAGCCCCAGTCCCCGACAGGGGATCAATCAGCCCCAGCATTTT. Its translation is CASSPSPRQGINQPQHF.

This clonotype was seen a handful of times. V and J are TRBV7-2 and TRBJ1-6; D remains unclear. Germline loops: CDR1 SGHTA, CDR2 FQGNSA. The CDR3 runs to 13 residues. The germline V and J ends were trimmed by 1 base and 9 bases, with 7 bases remaining between them. As DNA, the CDR3 is TGTGCCAGCAGCTTAGAATATCGTTCACCCCTCCACTTT. Amino acids: CASSLEYRSPLHF.

This clonotype was seen a few times. J is TRBJ2-5 and V is TRBV7-6, with D possibly being TRBD1 or TRBD2 (5 bases each). Looked up from germline, CDR1 is SGHVS and CDR2 is FNYEAQ. Trimming stripped 5 bases from V and 5 bases from J, with 24 bases between. The CDR3 is 17 amino acids. In DNA form, the CDR3 reads TGTGCCAGCAGCATCAGACCGGGACCGACGTTGGGGGAGACCCAGTACTTC. Amino acids: CASSIRPGPTLGETQYF.

This clonotype was picked up a small number of times. The V gene is TRBV27, the J gene TRBJ2-1; D remains ambiguous. The V gene's germline CDR1 is MNHEY and CDR2 SMNVEV (reference sequence). The CDR3 spans 12 residues. V lost 8 bases and J 5 bases, leaving 10 bases between the germline ends. CDR3 in DNA: TGTGCCAGCCGTCTGGAAAACAATGAGCAGTTCTTC. This sequence encodes CASRLENNEQFF.

This rearrangement joins TRBV19 to TRBJ1-5; D unclear. CDR1 and CDR2 (germline): LNHDA, SQIVND (reference sequence). Deletions cut 7 bases from V and 7 bases from J, with 14 bases between. The CDR3 sequence is 13 residues long. The DNA for the CDR3 is TGTGCCAGTATGAAAGGGTCCGGACAGCCCCAGCATTTT. Translated, it gives CASMKGSGQPQHF.

This clonotype was counted only a few times. The chain uses TRBV20-1 and TRBJ1-5; no firm D call. Germline assignment: CDR1 DFQATT and CDR2 SNEGSKA (reference sequence). This CDR3 has 14 residues. V lost 3 bases and J lost 0, with 9 bases in between. CDR3 region: CSASNDYSNQPQHF. CDR3 in DNA: TGCAGTGCTAGCAACGATTATAGCAATCAGCCCCAGCATTTT.

The chain recombines TRBV7-9 with TRBJ2-7; 7 nucleotides match TRBD1. The length of the CDR3 is 14 residues. Per germline, CDR1 SEHNR and CDR2 FQNEAQ (reference sequence). J lost 9 bases, V lost 4 bases, and 12 bases had no gene match. The CDR3: CASSSKTGPSWQYF. The DNA of the CDR3 is TGTGCCAGCAGCTCCAAGACAGGGCCCTCCTGGCAGTACTTC.

This clonotype was counted many times. The gene calls are TRBV7-2 and TRBJ2-5, with D perhaps matching TRBD1 (5 bases). Germline assignment: CDR1 SGHTA and CDR2 FQGNSA. V was pared by 2 bases and J by 3 bases, with 13 bases between. This CDR3 is built from 15 residues. In DNA, the CDR3 is TGTGCCAGCAGCTTATCCCCAGGGTTCGAAGAGACCCAGTACTTC. It is translated as CASSLSPGFEETQYF.

This clonotype showed up just a few times. The chain carries TRBV27 and TRBJ2-1; TRBD2 aligns across 11 bases. V gave up 3 bases and J gave up 15 bases; unmatched junction bases: 13. The CDR3 totals 15 residues. Germline CDR1 reads MNHEY; CDR2 reads SMNVEV (reference sequence). CDR3 coding DNA: TGTGCCAGCAGTTTTAGTACTAGCGGGGGAACCGGATCGTTCTTC. Its translation is CASSFSTSGGTGSFF.

The chain is built from TRBV20-1 and TRBJ2-1; D might be TRBD1 (6 bases). V shed 8 bases and J shed 9 bases, with 23 bases lying between them. This CDR3 spans 14 amino acids. The germline CDR1 and CDR2 sequences are DFQATT and SNEGSKA (reference sequence). CDR3 protein: CSYLRGPWGLEQFF. The CDR3 DNA sequence: TGCAGTTACCTCAGGGGCCCCTGGGGTCTTGAGCAGTTCTTC.

A few counts support this clonotype. This chain uses TRBV4-2 with TRBJ2-3; 8 bases are shared with TRBD2. CDR1 is LGHNA and CDR2 is YNFKEQ in the germline V gene. V was clipped by 6 bases and J by 1 base; unmatched bases: 12. The length of the CDR3 is 17 residues. This CDR3 is CASRARGRGLGTDTQYF. DNA of the CDR3: TGTGCCAGCAGGGCAAGAGGGAGGGGACTAGGCACAGATACGCAGTATTTT.

The chain links TRBV20-1 to TRBJ2-3, with 7 nucleotides matching TRBD1. Germline lookup yields CDR1 DFQATT and CDR2 SNEGSKA (reference sequence). The CDR3 spans 13 residues. The CDR3 nucleotides are TGCAGCGTTGACAGGGCTGGGACAGATACGCAGTATTTT. Translated, it gives CSVDRAGTDTQYF.